This passage covers 28 T cell receptor beta chains from one sample sequenced in a study of PD-L1 blockade in urothelial cancer. Time point: pretreatment peripheral blood. The table came from immunoSEQ multiplex PCR; TCRdb's copy has only in-frame clones and leaves some out. The data contain tens of thousands of clones, just under 85% of them singletons. Sequenced here: PBMCs, sampled around atezolizumab (anti-PD-L1) treatment. The receptors here all came from an elderly man with urothelial cancer.

This sequence joins TRBV5-4 and TRBJ2-5; TRBD2 is a possible D gene (5 bases). The CDR3 is 16 residues long. Germline CDR1 is SGHNT and CDR2 is YYREEE (reference sequence). Trimming removed 1 base from V and 3 bases from J, with 16 bases in between. The CDR3 sequence is CASSLYVGVREETQYF. The CDR3 nucleotides read TGTGCCAGCAGCTTGTACGTGGGAGTAAGGGAAGAGACCCAGTACTTC. The full variable domain, rest sourced from reference TRBV5-4 and TRBJ2-5, is ETGVTQSPTHLIKTRGQQVTLRCSSQSGHNTVSWYQQALGQGPQFIFQYYREEENGRGNFPPRFSGLQFPNYSSELNVNALELDDSALYLCASSLYVGVREETQYFGPGTRLLVL.

This chain uses TRBV6-5 with TRBJ2-1, with 10 positions matching TRBD2. The length of the CDR3 is 16 residues. Germline lookup yields CDR1 MNHEY and CDR2 SVGAGI. The V gene end was trimmed by 0 bases and the J gene end by 4 bases; junction bases not matched to a gene: 3. The CDR3 nucleotides are TGTGCCAGCAGTTACTCGGGACTAGCGACTTACAATGAGCAGTTCTTC. Its protein product is CASSYSGLATYNEQFF.

The gene calls are TRBV7-9 and TRBJ1-1; 9 nucleotides agree with TRBD1. The CDR3 extends over 15 amino acids. The junction had 7 bases not matched to a gene; V was cut back by 5 bases and J by 3 bases. CDR1 SEHNR and CDR2 FQNEAQ come from the germline V gene (reference sequence). As DNA, the CDR3 is TGTGCCAGCAGCACCTCGAGGACAGGGGACACTGAAGCTTTCTTT. Its protein is CASSTSRTGDTEAFF. Full variable domain (missing parts from reference TRBV7-9 and TRBJ1-1): DTGVSQNPRHKITKRGQNVTFRCDPISEHNRLYWYRQTLGQGPEFLTYFQNEAQLEKSRLLSDRFSAERPKGSFSTLEIQRTEQGDSAMYLCASSTSRTGDTEAFFGQGTRLTVV.

The chain joins TRBV4-1 to TRBJ2-2, with 7 bases aligning to TRBD2. The germline CDR1 and CDR2 sequences are MGHRA and YSYEKL. Trimming removed 5 bases from V and 6 bases from J; junction bases left unmatched: 12. This CDR3 is 16 amino acids long. CDR3 amino acids: CASSALLTSVSGELFF. In DNA, the CDR3 is TGCGCCAGCAGCGCCCTTTTAACTAGCGTCTCCGGGGAGCTGTTTTTT.

The rearrangement links TRBV6-5 to TRBJ2-7; 9 bases are shared with TRBD1. Germline assignment: CDR1 MNHEY and CDR2 SVGAGI. This CDR3 region has 16 residues. J gave up 6 bases and V 4 bases, and 13 bases lay outside the gene matches. For the CDR3, the DNA is TGTGCCAGCAGTTCGCTCTCGAGGGACAGGGCAACCGAGCAGTACTTC. This codes for CASSSLSRDRATEQYF.

In its sample, this clone was seen a few times. The chain uses TRBV5-1 and TRBJ1-1; the match to TRBD1 covers 7 bases. The CDR3 totals 16 residues. Per germline, CDR1 SGHRS and CDR2 YFSETQ. With 5 bases clipped from V and 5 bases from J, the junction kept 15 bases outside the gene matches. For the CDR3, the DNA is TGCGCCAGCAGTTTATCCACAGGGGTCCTGCGGACTGAAGCTTTCTTT. It is translated as CASSLSTGVLRTEAFF.

This clone has just a few counts. V usage is TRBV6-1 and J usage is TRBJ2-1, with 15 bases that match TRBD2. CDR1 and CDR2 (germline): MNHNS, SASEGT. Unmatched junction bases numbered 1, after V lost 6 bases and J lost 7 bases. CDR3 length: 14 amino acids. The CDR3 spells CASRGLAGGNEQFF. The DNA for the CDR3 is TGTGCCAGCAGAGGACTAGCGGGAGGGAATGAGCAGTTCTTC.

CDR3 in DNA: TGTGCCAGTAGTATTGGGGCTAGCGGGAGTTTAGATACGCAGTATTTT. Its translation: CASSIGASGSLDTQYF. The V call is TRBV19, the J call TRBJ2-3; 10 nucleotides match TRBD2. The germline V gene encodes CDR1 LNHDA and CDR2 SQIVND (reference sequence). This CDR3 spans 16 amino acids. Losses at the gene ends were 3 bases for V and 5 bases for J; bases not matched to a gene: 8. The full variable domain, rest sourced from reference TRBV19 and TRBJ2-3, is DGGITQSPKYLFRKEGQNVTLSCEQNLNHDAMYWYRQDPGQGLRLIYYSQIVNDFQKGDIAEGYSVSREKKESFPLTVTSAQKNPTAFYLCASSIGASGSLDTQYFGPGTRLTVL.

This clone was seen a few times. The chain has TRBV7-8 and TRBJ1-1; 7 positions match TRBD1. V gave up 0 bases and J gave up 1 base; unmatched junction bases: 2. This CDR3 has 15 residues. The V gene's germline CDR1 is SGHVS and CDR2 FQNEAQ. The CDR3 is CASSLAGTANTEAFF. The CDR3, as DNA: TGTGCCAGCAGCTTAGCCGGGACAGCGAACACTGAAGCTTTCTTT.

The V call is TRBV11-2, the J call TRBJ2-7, with 7 bases lining up with TRBD1. Germline CDR1 SGHAT, CDR2 FQNNGV. This CDR3 has 17 amino acids. V trimming: 1 base; J trimming: 0 bases; junction bases outside the gene matches: 9. The CDR3 is CASSLAADRASSYEQYF. The CDR3, as DNA: TGTGCCAGCAGCTTAGCCGCCGACAGGGCCAGCTCCTACGAGCAGTACTTC.

This chain links TRBV14 with TRBJ2-7; 9 nucleotides align to TRBD1. V was pared by 6 bases and J by 0 bases, with 9 bases of the junction left unmatched. The CDR3 loop spans 16 amino acids. Germline loops: CDR1 SGHDN, CDR2 FVKESK. This chain's CDR3 is CASRIQGALSSYEQYF. CDR3 nucleotides: TGTGCCAGCAGGATACAGGGGGCTCTGAGCTCCTACGAGCAGTACTTC.

This clone was picked up one time. CDR3: CASSRLAGEDYEQYF. The CDR3 region has the DNA TGCGCCAGCAGCCGACTAGCGGGAGAGGACTACGAGCAGTACTTC. The rearrangement joins TRBV5-1 to TRBJ2-7, with 12 bases fitting TRBD2. CDR3 length: 15 amino acids. Germline V gene sequence: CDR1 SGHRS, CDR2 YFSETQ. The V gene end was trimmed by 4 bases and the J gene end by 3 bases; junction bases not matched to a gene: 5.

This chain connects TRBV6-6 to TRBJ2-2; 7 nucleotides align to TRBD1. The CDR3 sequence is 15 residues long. After removal of 0 bases from V and 7 bases from J, the junction contained 5 bases not matched to a gene. CDR1 and CDR2 (germline): MNHNY, SVGAGI (reference sequence). The CDR3 DNA reads TGTGCCAGCAGTTACTCCGGGACAGCCGGCGGGGAGCTGTTTTTT. Translated, it gives CASSYSGTAGGELFF.

The J gene is TRBJ2-2, the V gene TRBV30; TRBD2 aligns across 12 bases. The trim removed 0 bases at V and 5 bases at J, leaving 10 bases unmatched. Germline lookup yields CDR1 GTSNPN and CDR2 SVGIG (reference sequence). CDR3 length: 18 amino acids. Here the CDR3 DNA reads TGTGCCTGGAGTGTACAGGCTAGCGGGAGGGCCGGAACCGGGGAGCTGTTTTTT. Protein product: CAWSVQASGRAGTGELFF.

This chain links TRBV30 with TRBJ1-1; TRBD1 is a possible D gene (5 bases). Germline CDR1 is GTSNPN and CDR2 is SVGIG (reference sequence). There are 14 residues in the CDR3. V shed 1 base and J shed 1 base, with 10 bases lying between them. In DNA form, the CDR3 reads TGTGCCTGGAGTGAAGGGGCCAGGAACACTGAAGCTTTCTTT. Its translation: CAWSEGARNTEAFF.

The rearrangement joins TRBV28 to TRBJ2-1; D remains unclear. Trimming removed 5 bases at V and 14 bases at J, with 13 bases between. CDR1 MDHEN and CDR2 SYDVKM come from the germline V gene. The CDR3 runs 11 residues. CDR3 sequence reads: CASSMTPAEFF. The CDR3 bases are TGTGCCAGCAGTATGACCCCTGCGGAGTTCTTC.

This clone was counted a single time. The chain has TRBV25-1 and TRBJ2-7; D remains ambiguous. Per the germline V gene, CDR1 is MGHDK and CDR2 is SYGVNS. V was trimmed by 10 bases and J by 0 bases, leaving 13 bases between them. CDR3 length: 13 amino acids. The chain's CDR3 is CATLSQASYEQYF. CDR3 nucleotides: TGTGCCACCCTGAGCCAGGCCTCCTACGAGCAGTACTTC.

V gene TRBV5-1 combines with J gene TRBJ1-2; D call uncertain. Germline-derived CDR1 and CDR2 are SGHRS and YFSETQ. There are 15 residues in the CDR3. The germline V and J ends were trimmed by 0 bases and 8 bases, with 17 bases remaining between them. This CDR3 reads CASSLELGRAYGYTF. In nucleotides, the CDR3 is TGCGCCAGCAGCTTGGAGTTAGGGAGGGCATACGGCTACACCTTC.

This clone was counted once. V is TRBV14 and J is TRBJ2-7; 12 positions agree with TRBD1. Trimming at V came to 4 bases and at J to 9 bases, leaving 10 bases not matched to a gene. This CDR3 region has 15 residues. Per the germline V gene, CDR1 is SGHDN and CDR2 is FVKESK. The CDR3 protein is CASSLSGTGGIRQYF. The CDR3 DNA sequence: TGTGCCAGCAGCCTTTCCGGGACAGGGGGCATAAGGCAGTACTTC.

This rearrangement joins TRBV5-6 to TRBJ1-1, with TRBD1 matching 7 bases. The CDR3 runs to 13 residues. Germline-derived CDR1 and CDR2 are SGHDT and YYEEEE. Trimming cost V 4 bases and J 8 bases; bases outside gene matches: 8. The CDR3 DNA sequence: TGTGCCAGCAGCCTCTTTGGGACAGTCGAAGCTTTCTTT. This translates into CASSLFGTVEAFF.

The rearrangement links TRBV5-1 to TRBJ2-3, with 9 bases aligning to TRBD1. Germline CDR1 and CDR2: SGHRS and YFSETQ. The CDR3 spans 18 residues. The V gene end was trimmed by 4 bases and the J gene end by 1 base; junction bases not matched to a gene: 13. DNA of the CDR3: TGCGCCAGCAGCCCGATCCCGGGACAGGGAGGTCGCACAGATACGCAGTATTTT. This translates into CASSPIPGQGGRTDTQYF. The full variable domain, its missing parts supplied by reference TRBV5-1 and TRBJ2-3, is KAGVTQTPRYLIKTRGQQVTLSCSPISGHRSVSWYQQTPGQGLQFLFEYFSETQRNKGNFPGRFSGRQFSNSRSEMNVSTLELGDSALYLCASSPIPGQGGRTDTQYFGPGTRLTVL.

V and J are TRBV5-1 and TRBJ2-1; 9 positions match TRBD1. The V gene end was trimmed by 1 base and the J gene end by 10 bases; junction bases not matched to a gene: 12. The V gene's germline CDR1 is SGHRS and CDR2 YFSETQ. The CDR3 totals 16 residues. CDR3 amino acids: CASSLNGQGPLSEQFF. DNA for the CDR3: TGCGCCAGCAGCTTGAACGGACAGGGGCCACTGTCCGAGCAGTTCTTC.

The rearrangement joins TRBV10-3 to TRBJ2-7, with TRBD1 matching 8 bases. J lost 2 bases, V lost 6 bases, and 6 bases had no gene match. The CDR3 sequence is 14 residues long. Germline CDR1 and CDR2: ENHRY and SYGVKD. CDR3 loop: CAISPPTGAYEQYF. The CDR3 bases are TGTGCCATCAGCCCGCCGACAGGGGCCTACGAGCAGTACTTC.

The rearrangement links TRBV29-1 to TRBJ2-2; 10 positions agree with TRBD1. V gave up 5 bases and J gave up 3 bases; unmatched junction bases: 3. The CDR3 length is 14 residues. The V gene's germline CDR1 is SQVTM and CDR2 ANQGSEA. The CDR3 spells CSVRQGADTGELFF. The CDR3 DNA follows: TGCAGCGTTCGACAGGGGGCGGACACCGGGGAGCTGTTTTTT.

This clone was seen only a few times. The genes are TRBV6-6 and TRBJ2-5, with TRBD1 identical over 10 bases. Germline V gene data show CDR1 as MNHNY and CDR2 as SVGAGI (reference sequence). The CDR3 covers 16 residues. The V gene end was trimmed by 6 bases and the J gene end by 2 bases; junction bases not matched to a gene: 9. CDR3 sequence reads: CASSAGQGTQQETQYF. CDR3 DNA: TGTGCCAGCAGCGCGGGACAGGGGACCCAGCAAGAGACCCAGTACTTC.

The CDR3 sequence: CASSFLSPGGEAFF. As DNA, the CDR3 is TGTGCCAGCAGCTTTCTGTCTCCCGGAGGTGAAGCTTTCTTT. This sequence joins TRBV13 and TRBJ1-1; D is uncertain. The CDR3 totals 14 residues. Germline V lookup: CDR1 PRHDT, CDR2 FYEKMQ (reference sequence). Trimming removed 3 bases at V and 7 bases at J, with 15 bases between.

The J gene is TRBJ1-1, the V gene TRBV7-8; D possibly corresponds to TRBD1 (6 bases). Trimming cost V 5 bases and J 4 bases, with 14 bases left between them. Germline loops: CDR1 SGHVS, CDR2 FQNEAQ. The CDR3 loop spans 14 amino acids. CDR3 residues: CASSIRGGITEAFF. The CDR3 nucleotides are TGTGCCAGCAGCATTAGGGGGGGAATCACTGAAGCTTTCTTT.

The chain couples TRBV2 to TRBJ1-1; no reliable D call. The CDR3 loop spans 11 amino acids. The germline V and J ends were trimmed by 7 bases and 1 base, with 4 bases remaining between them. The germline gives CDR1 SNHLY, CDR2 FYNNEI. The CDR3 spells CASTPNTEAFF. CDR3 nucleotides: TGTGCCAGCACTCCGAACACTGAAGCTTTCTTT.